This record concerns one T cell receptor beta chain sequence. Its target is unknown. The CDR3 covers 15 residues. CDR1 and CDR2 from the germline V gene are LNHNV and YYDKDF (reference sequence). V was clipped by 7 bases and J by 6 bases; unmatched bases: 12. The source of the PBMCs was less than 12 ml of fresh peripheral blood. The sample is drawn from a study of T cells in Graves' hyperthyroidism and ophthalmopathy. Study findings and constraints: Ophthalmopathy was distinguished from stable hyperthyroidism by 13 V-J signatures.

TCR beta CDR3 region amplification was performed from RNA transcripts. Primed by the HTBI set, a first-round RT-PCR was run on the TCR CDR3. TCRdb re-called the multiplex PCR reads through MiXCR, storing one row per CDR3 protein. The table lists 500,000 to 550,000 distinct CDR3 sequences, less than 25% of them singletons. The TCR sequence derives from a young man with Graves' hyperthyroidism. The sequencing sample was made of blood. J is TRBJ1-1 and V is TRBV15; 9 positions agree with TRBD1. CDR3 bases: TGTGCCACCATGGGCAGGACAGGGGATTACGCTGAAGCTTTCTTT. This sequence encodes CATMGRTGDYAEAFF.